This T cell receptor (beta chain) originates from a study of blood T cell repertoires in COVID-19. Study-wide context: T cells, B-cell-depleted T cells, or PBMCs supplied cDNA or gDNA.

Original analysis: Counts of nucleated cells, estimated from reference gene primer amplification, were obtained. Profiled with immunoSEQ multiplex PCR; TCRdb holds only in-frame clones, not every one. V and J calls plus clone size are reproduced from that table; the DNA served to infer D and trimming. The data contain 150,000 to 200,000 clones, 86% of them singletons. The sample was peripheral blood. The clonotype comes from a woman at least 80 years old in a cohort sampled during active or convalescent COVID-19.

CDR3 in amino acids: CASSLAGETTDTQYF. The CDR3 region has the DNA TGTGCCAGTAGTCTCGCGGGGGAGACCACAGATACGCAGTATTTT. The chain couples TRBV19 to TRBJ2-3; 7 bases are a match to TRBD2. Germline CDR1 is LNHDA and CDR2 is SQIVND (reference sequence). The CDR3 is made up of 15 amino acids. V dropped 5 bases and J dropped 2; count of bases not matched to a gene: 7.